This TCR beta chain is from a study of early T cells in non-severe SARS-CoV-2 infection. Study background: RNA in bulk from unsorted whole blood was sequenced, and chains were unpaired.

CDR3 size: 14 residues. The germline CDR1 and CDR2 sequences are LGHNA and YNFKEQ. Trimming cost V 7 bases and J 0 bases; bases outside gene matches: 2. This clonotype was seen at least ten times. Each CDR3 protein gets one entry after TCRdb re-called the 5' RACE reads with MiXCR. The table has roughly 26,000 distinct CDR3 sequences, about 4% seen once. This TCR was sampled from an adult who was a healthcare worker with PCR-confirmed SARS-CoV-2 infection or an uninfected control (not recorded which). The chain has TRBV4-2 and TRBJ2-1; 8 bases align to TRBD2. The material sequenced was whole blood. The CDR3 loop reads CASTSGSSYNEQFF. CDR3 nucleotides: TGTGCCAGCACAAGCGGGAGCTCCTACAATGAGCAGTTCTTC.